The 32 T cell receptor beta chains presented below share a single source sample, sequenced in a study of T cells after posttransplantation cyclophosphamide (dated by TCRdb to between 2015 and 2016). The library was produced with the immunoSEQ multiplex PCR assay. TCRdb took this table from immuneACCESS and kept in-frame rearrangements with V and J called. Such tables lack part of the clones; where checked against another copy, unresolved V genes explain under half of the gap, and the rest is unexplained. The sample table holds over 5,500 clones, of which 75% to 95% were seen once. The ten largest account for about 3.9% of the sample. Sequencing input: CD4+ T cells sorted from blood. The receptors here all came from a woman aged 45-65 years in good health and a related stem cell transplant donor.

For the CDR3, the DNA is TGTGCCAGCAGCTTAAGTAGCGGGGGGGAGACCCAGTACTTC. Protein product: CASSLSSGGETQYF. The chain couples TRBV7-9 to TRBJ2-5; 10 bases line up with TRBD2. CDR1 is SEHNR, CDR2 FQNEAQ, per germline (reference sequence). V was pared by 2 bases and J by 5 bases, with 2 bases of the junction left unmatched. This CDR3 is built from 14 residues.

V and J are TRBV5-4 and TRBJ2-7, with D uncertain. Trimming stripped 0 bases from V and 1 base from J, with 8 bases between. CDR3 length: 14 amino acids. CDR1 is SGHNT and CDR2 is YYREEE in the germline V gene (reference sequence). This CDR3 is CASSLETDSYEQYF. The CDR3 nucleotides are TGTGCCAGCAGCTTGGAGACTGATTCCTACGAGCAGTACTTC.

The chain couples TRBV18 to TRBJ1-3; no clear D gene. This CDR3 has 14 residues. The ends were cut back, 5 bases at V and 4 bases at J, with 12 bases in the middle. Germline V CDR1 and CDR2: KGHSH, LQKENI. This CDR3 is CASSGLGAGNTIYF. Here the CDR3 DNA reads TGTGCCAGCTCAGGGCTGGGCGCAGGAAACACCATATATTTT.

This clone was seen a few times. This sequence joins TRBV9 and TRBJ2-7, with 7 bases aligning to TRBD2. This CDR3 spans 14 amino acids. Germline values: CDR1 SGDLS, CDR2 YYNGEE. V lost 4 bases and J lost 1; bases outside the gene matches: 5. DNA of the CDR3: TGTGCCAGCAGCCCGCGGGAGCGGTCCTACGAGCAGTACTTC. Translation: CASSPRERSYEQYF. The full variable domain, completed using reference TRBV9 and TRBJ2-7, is DSGVTQTPKHLITATGQRVTLRCSPRSGDLSVYWYQQSLDQGLQFLIQYYNGEERAKGNILERFSAQQFPDLHSELNLSSLELGDSALYFCASSPRERSYEQYFGPGTRLTVT.

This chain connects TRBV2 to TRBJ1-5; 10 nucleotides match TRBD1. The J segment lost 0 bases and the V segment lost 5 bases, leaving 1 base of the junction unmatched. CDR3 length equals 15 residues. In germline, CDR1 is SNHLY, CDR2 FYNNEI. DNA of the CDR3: TGTGCCAGCAGTTGGACAGGGGGTAGCAATCAGCCCCAGCATTTT. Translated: CASSWTGGSNQPQHF.

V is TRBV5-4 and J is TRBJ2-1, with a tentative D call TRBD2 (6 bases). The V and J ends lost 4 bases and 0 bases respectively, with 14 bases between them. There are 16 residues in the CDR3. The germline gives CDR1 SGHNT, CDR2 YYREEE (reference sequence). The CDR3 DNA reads TGTGCCAGCAGCCTGGGAGGTGGCATCTCCTACAATGAGCAGTTCTTC. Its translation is CASSLGGGISYNEQFF.

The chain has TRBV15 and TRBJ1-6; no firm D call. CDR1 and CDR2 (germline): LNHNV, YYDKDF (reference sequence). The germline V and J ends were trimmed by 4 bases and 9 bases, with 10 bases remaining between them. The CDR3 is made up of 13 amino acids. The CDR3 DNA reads TGTGCCACCAGCACTCGCGCGGGTTCACCCCTCCACTTT. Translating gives CATSTRAGSPLHF.

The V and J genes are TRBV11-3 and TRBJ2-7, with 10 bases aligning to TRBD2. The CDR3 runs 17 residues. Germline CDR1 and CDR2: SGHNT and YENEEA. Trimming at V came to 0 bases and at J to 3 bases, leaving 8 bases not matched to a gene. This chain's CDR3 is CASSLEVQREGHYEQYF. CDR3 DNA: TGTGCCAGCAGCTTAGAGGTCCAGCGGGAGGGCCACTACGAGCAGTACTTC.

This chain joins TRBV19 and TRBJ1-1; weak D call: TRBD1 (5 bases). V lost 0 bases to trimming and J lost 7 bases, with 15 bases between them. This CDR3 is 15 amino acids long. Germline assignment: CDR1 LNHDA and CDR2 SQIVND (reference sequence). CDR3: CASSIEAIRRGEAFF. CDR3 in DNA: TGTGCCAGTAGTATAGAGGCCATCCGGAGGGGTGAAGCTTTCTTT.

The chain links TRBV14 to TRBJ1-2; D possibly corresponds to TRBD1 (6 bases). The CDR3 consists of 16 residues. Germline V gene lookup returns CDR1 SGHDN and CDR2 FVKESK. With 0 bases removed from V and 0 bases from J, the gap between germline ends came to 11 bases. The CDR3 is CASSQDRAGANYGYTF. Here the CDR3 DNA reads TGTGCCAGCAGCCAAGATAGGGCAGGGGCTAACTATGGCTACACCTTC.

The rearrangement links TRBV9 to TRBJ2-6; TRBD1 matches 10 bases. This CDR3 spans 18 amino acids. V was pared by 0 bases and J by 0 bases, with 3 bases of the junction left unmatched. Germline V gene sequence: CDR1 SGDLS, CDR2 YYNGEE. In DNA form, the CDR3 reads TGTGCCAGCAGCGTAGGAGGGACAGGGGACTCTGGGGCCAACGTCCTGACTTTC. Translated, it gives CASSVGGTGDSGANVLTF. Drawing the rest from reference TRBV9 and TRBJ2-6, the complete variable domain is DSGVTQTPKHLITATGQRVTLRCSPRSGDLSVYWYQQSLDQGLQFLIQYYNGEERAKGNILERFSAQQFPDLHSELNLSSLELGDSALYFCASSVGGTGDSGANVLTFGAGSRLTVL.

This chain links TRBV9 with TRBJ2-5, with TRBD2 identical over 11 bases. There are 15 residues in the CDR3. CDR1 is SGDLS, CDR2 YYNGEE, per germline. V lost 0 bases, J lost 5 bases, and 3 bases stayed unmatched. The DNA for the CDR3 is TGTGCCAGCAGCGTAGGTTTAGCGGGGGGGGAGACCCAGTACTTC. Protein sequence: CASSVGLAGGETQYF.

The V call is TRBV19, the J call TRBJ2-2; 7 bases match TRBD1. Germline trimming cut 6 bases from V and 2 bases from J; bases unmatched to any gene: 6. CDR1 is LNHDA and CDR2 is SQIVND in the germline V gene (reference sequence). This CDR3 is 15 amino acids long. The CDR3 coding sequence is TGTGCCAGTAGCCTCCGACAGGGAAACACCGGGGAGCTGTTTTTT. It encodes CASSLRQGNTGELFF.

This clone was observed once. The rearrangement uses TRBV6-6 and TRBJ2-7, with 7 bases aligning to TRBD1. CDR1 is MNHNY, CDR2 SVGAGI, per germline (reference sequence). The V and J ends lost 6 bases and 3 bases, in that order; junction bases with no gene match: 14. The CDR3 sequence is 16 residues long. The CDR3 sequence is CASSDLTGTWGYEQYF. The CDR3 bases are TGTGCCAGCAGCGACCTGACAGGGACCTGGGGCTACGAGCAGTACTTC.

The CDR3: CASSTYGPQHF. CDR3 DNA: TGTGCCAGCAGCACATACGGGCCCCAGCATTTT. This chain uses TRBV21-1 with TRBJ1-5. TRBV21-1 is termed a pseudogene. The CDR3 is made up of 11 amino acids.

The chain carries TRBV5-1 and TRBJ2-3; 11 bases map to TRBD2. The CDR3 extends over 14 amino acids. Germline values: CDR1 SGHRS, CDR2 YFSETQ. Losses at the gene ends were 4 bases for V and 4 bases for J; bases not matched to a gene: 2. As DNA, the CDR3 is TGCGCCAGCAGCCAACTAGCGGGGGCAGATACGCAGTATTTT. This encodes CASSQLAGADTQYF.

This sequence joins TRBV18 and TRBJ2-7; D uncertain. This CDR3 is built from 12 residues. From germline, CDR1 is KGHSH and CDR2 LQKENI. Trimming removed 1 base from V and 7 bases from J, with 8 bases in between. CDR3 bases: TGTGCCAGCTCACCACTAACTCGAGAGCAGTACTTC. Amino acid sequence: CASSPLTREQYF.

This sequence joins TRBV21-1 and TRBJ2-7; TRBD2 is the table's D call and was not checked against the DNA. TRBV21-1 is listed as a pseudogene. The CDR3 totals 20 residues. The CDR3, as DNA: TGTGCCAGCAGCAAAGGGCAGGCAACCCGTGGGGGTTGGCTTAGCGGCGAGCAGTACTTC. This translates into CASSKGQATRGGWLSGEQYF.

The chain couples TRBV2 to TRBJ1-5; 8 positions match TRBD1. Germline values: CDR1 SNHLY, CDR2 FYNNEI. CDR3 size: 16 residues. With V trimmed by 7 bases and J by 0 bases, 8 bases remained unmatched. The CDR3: CASKGDRPNSNQPQHF. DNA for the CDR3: TGTGCCAGCAAAGGGGACAGGCCTAATAGCAATCAGCCCCAGCATTTT.

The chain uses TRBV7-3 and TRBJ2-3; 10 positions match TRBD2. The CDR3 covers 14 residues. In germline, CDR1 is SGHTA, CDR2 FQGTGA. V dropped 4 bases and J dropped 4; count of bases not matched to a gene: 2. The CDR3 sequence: CASSSGLASDTQYF. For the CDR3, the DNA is TGTGCCAGCAGCTCGGGACTAGCGTCAGATACGCAGTATTTT.

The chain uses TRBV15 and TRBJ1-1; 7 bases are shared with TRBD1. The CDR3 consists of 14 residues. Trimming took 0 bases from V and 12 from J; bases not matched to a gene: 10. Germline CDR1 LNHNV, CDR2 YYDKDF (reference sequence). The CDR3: CATSRDKAGGKTFF. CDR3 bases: TGTGCCACCAGCAGAGATAAGGCAGGGGGTAAAACTTTCTTT.

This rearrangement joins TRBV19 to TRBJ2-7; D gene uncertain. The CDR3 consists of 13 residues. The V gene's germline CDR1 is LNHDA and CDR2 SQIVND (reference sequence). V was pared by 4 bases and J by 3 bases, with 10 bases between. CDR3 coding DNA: TGTGCCAGTAGTACTCTCGACAACTACGAGCAGTACTTC. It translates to CASSTLDNYEQYF.

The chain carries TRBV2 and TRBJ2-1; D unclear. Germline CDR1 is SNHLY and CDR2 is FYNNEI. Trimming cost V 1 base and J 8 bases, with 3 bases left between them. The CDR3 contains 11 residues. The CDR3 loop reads CASSEVDEQFF. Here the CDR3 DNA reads TGTGCCAGCAGTGAAGTCGATGAGCAGTTCTTC.

The CDR3 sequence is CASSIVTDPNYGYTF. The CDR3 DNA reads TGTGCCAGTAGTATAGTGACAGATCCTAACTATGGCTACACCTTC. The V call is TRBV19, the J call TRBJ1-2, with TRBD1 as a possible D gene (5 bases). The germline CDR1 and CDR2 sequences are LNHDA and SQIVND (reference sequence). The V gene lost 1 base and the J gene lost 0 bases, with 9 bases spanning the gap. The CDR3 spans 15 residues.

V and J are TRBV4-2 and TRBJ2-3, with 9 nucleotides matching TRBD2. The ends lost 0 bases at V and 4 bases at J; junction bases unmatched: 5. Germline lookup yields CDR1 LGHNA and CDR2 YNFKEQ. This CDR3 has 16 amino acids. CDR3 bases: TGTGCCAGCAGCCAAGAACCTAGCGGGAACTCAGATACGCAGTATTTT. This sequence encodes CASSQEPSGNSDTQYF.

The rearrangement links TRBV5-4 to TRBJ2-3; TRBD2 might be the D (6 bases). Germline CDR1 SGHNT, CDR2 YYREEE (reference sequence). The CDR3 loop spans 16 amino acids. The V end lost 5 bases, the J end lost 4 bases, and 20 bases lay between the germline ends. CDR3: CASSSRTLGGADTQYF. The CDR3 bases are TGTGCCAGCAGTTCCCGGACGTTGGGAGGCGCAGATACGCAGTATTTT.

CDR3 sequence (DNA): TGTGCCAGCAGCTTCTTTACAGGGAGCTACGAGCAGTACTTC. Protein: CASSFFTGSYEQYF. This chain uses TRBV5-4 with TRBJ2-7; possible D gene TRBD1, 6 bases. V lost 2 bases, J lost 3 bases, and 12 bases lay in between. The CDR3 extends over 14 amino acids. Germline CDR1 is SGHNT and CDR2 is YYREEE (reference sequence). Full variable domain (rest looked up from reference TRBV5-4 and TRBJ2-7): ETGVTQSPTHLIKTRGQQVTLRCSSQSGHNTVSWYQQALGQGPQFIFQYYREEENGRGNFPPRFSGLQFPNYSSELNVNALELDDSALYLCASSFFTGSYEQYFGPGTRLTVT.

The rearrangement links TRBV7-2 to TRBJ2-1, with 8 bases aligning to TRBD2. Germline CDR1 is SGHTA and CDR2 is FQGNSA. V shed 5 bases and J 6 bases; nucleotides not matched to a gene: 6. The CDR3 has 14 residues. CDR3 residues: CASSAGGASNEQFF. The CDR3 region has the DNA TGTGCCAGCAGCGCCGGGGGGGCCAGCAATGAGCAGTTCTTC.

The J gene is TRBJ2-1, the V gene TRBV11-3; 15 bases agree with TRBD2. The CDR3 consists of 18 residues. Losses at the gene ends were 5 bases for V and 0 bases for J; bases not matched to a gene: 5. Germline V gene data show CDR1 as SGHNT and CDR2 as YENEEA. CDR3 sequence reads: CASSVGLAGGSSYNEQFF. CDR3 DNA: TGTGCCAGCAGCGTCGGACTAGCGGGAGGGAGCTCCTACAATGAGCAGTTCTTC.

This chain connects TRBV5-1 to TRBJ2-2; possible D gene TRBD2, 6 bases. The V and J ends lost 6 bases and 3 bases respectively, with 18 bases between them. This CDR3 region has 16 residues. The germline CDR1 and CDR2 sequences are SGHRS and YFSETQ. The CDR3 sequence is CASNERTTLHTGELFF. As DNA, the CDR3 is TGCGCCAGCAACGAGCGGACTACCCTTCACACCGGGGAGCTGTTTTTT. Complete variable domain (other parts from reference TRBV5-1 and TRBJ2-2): KAGVTQTPRYLIKTRGQQVTLSCSPISGHRSVSWYQQTPGQGLQFLFEYFSETQRNKGNFPGRFSGRQFSNSRSEMNVSTLELGDSALYLCASNERTTLHTGELFFGEGSRLTVL.

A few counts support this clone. The CDR3: CAITDSRLAPPEQYF. The CDR3 DNA follows: TGTGCCATCACCGACTCGAGACTAGCGCCTCCCGAGCAGTACTTC. The chain carries TRBV10-3 and TRBJ2-7; TRBD2 matches 8 bases. The CDR3 extends over 15 amino acids. Trimming removed 7 bases from V and 6 bases from J; junction bases left unmatched: 14. CDR1 and CDR2 (germline): ENHRY, SYGVKD.

The CDR3 loop is CASRTLAGGPYEQYF. The CDR3 DNA follows: TGTGCCAGCAGGACATTAGCGGGAGGGCCCTACGAGCAGTACTTC. V is TRBV6-5 and J is TRBJ2-7; 11 bases fit TRBD2. CDR3 size: 15 residues. CDR1 is MNHEY, CDR2 SVGAGI, per germline. Germline trimming cut 6 bases from V and 2 bases from J; bases unmatched to any gene: 6.